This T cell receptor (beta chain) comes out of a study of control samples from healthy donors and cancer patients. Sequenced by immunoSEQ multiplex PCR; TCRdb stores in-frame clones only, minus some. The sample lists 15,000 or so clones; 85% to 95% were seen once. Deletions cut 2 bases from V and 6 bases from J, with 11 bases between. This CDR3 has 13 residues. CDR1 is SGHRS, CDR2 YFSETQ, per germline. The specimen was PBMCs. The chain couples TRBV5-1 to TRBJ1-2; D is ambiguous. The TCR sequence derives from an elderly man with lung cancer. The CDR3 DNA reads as TGCGCCAGCAGCTTCCAAATGCCCGATGGCTACACCTTC. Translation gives CASSFQMPDGYTF.